A selection of T cell receptor beta chains follows, all from one sample in a study of cytomegalovirus exposure and HLA in healthy donors. TCRdb's copy holds only in-frame clones and misses some; the assay was immunoSEQ multiplex PCR. The record lists about 170,000 clones, of which the ten most abundant hold roughly 0.83%. Sequencing input: PBMCs. These receptor sequences come from a woman aged 18-29 years in good health and CMV-seropositive. The CDR3 runs from the conserved cysteine through the conserved F or W. The D gene is left open where the match is weak.

d_call j_call v_call cdr3_aa cdr3_nt
NA TRBJ2-7 TRBV7-2 CASRERGSRSYEQYF TGTGCCAGCAGGGAACGGGGGTCAAGAAGCTACGAGCAGTACTTC
NA TRBJ2-3 TRBV7-9 CASSPFRAASTDTQYF TGTGCCAGCAGCCCCTTTCGCGCCGCTAGCACAGATACGCAGTATTTT
NA TRBJ2-3 TRBV15 CATSRSTDTQYF TGTGCCACCAGCAGATCCACTGATACGCAGTATTTT
NA TRBJ1-2 TRBV5-8 CASSLGSVLYGYTF TGTGCCAGCAGCTTGGGGTCAGTTCTCTATGGCTACACCTTC
NA TRBJ1-1 TRBV6-1 CASTVTPNTEAFF TGTGCCAGCACGGTCACGCCGAACACTGAAGCTTTCTTT
TRBD1 TRBJ2-3 TRBV5-1 CASSFGQVPDTQYF TGCGCCAGCAGCTTTGGACAGGTCCCAGATACGCAGTATTTT
NA TRBJ2-6 TRBV27 CASSPGSGANVLTF TGTGCCAGCAGCCCCGGTTCCGGGGCCAACGTCCTGACTTTC
TRBD1 TRBJ2-3 TRBV4-2 CASSQDWYRTGVADTQYF TGTGCCAGCAGCCAAGACTGGTACCGGACAGGGGTAGCAGATACGCAGTATTTT
NA TRBJ2-7 TRBV5-1 CASSPRGDGEQYF TGCGCCAGCAGTCCCAGGGGTGATGGAGAGCAGTACTTC
NA TRBJ2-1 TRBV6-6 CASSYPGGISYNEQFF TGTGCCAGCAGTTATCCCGGGGGAATCTCCTACAATGAGCAGTTCTTC
NA TRBJ1-2 TRBV19 CASSPGRFGYTF TGTGCCAGTAGTCCAGGGAGGTTTGGCTACACCTTC
NA TRBJ2-7 TRBV11-1 CASSFTGSIYEQYF TGTGCCAGCAGCTTTACAGGGTCGATATACGAGCAGTACTTC
NA TRBJ2-2 TRBV5-4 CASRVGGTNTGELFF TGTGCCAGCAGAGTAGGAGGGACGAACACCGGGGAGCTGTTTTTT
TRBD1 TRBJ1-1 TRBV19 CASSYGQGNTEAFF TGTGCCAGTAGTTACGGACAGGGGAACACTGAAGCTTTCTTT
NA TRBJ1-2 TRBV4-3 CASSQDSSGMNYGYTF TGCGCCAGCAGCCAAGATAGTTCCGGGATGAACTATGGCTACACCTTC
TRBD1 TRBJ2-7 TRBV13 CASSGQGSGGYEQYF TGTGCCAGCAGCGGACAGGGCTCGGGTGGGTACGAGCAGTACTTC
NA TRBJ2-1 TRBV10-2 CASSEFSGSYNEQFF TGCGCCAGCAGTGAGTTCAGCGGTTCCTACAATGAGCAGTTCTTC
NA TRBJ2-2 TRBV2 CASMRSNTGELFF TGTGCCAGCATGAGGAGTAACACCGGGGAGCTGTTTTTT
TRBD2 TRBJ2-2 TRBV4-1 CASSQTSGRNTGELFF TGCGCCAGCAGCCAGACTAGCGGGAGAAACACCGGGGAGCTGTTTTTT
TRBD1 TRBJ1-1 TRBV6-1 CASSSRDRGTEAFF TGTGCCAGCAGTTCCCGGGACAGGGGCACTGAAGCTTTCTTT
TRBD1 TRBJ1-5 TRBV19 CASIAGTGGVMDQPQHF TGTGCCAGTATAGCCGGGACAGGGGGCGTTATGGATCAGCCCCAGCATTTT
TRBD1 TRBJ2-1 TRBV7-2 CASSLRQGAMTTYNEQFF TGTGCCAGCAGCTTAAGGCAGGGGGCGATGACAACCTACAATGAGCAGTTCTTC
NA TRBJ2-5 TRBV6-1 CASSLRQQETQYF TGTGCCAGCAGCCTTCGACAGCAAGAGACCCAGTACTTC
TRBD1 TRBJ2-7 TRBV6-6 CASSPPTGRIEQYF TGTGCCAGCAGTCCCCCGACAGGGAGAATCGAGCAGTACTTC
NA TRBJ2-1 TRBV7-6 CASSLTSGTNYNEQFF TGTGCCAGCAGCTTAACTTCAGGGACAAACTACAATGAGCAGTTCTTC
NA TRBJ2-1 TRBV9 CASTPFGGYNEQFF TGTGCCAGCACCCCCTTCGGGGGTTACAATGAGCAGTTCTTC
TRBD2 TRBJ2-1 TRBV30 CAWNSGRVEQFF TGTGCCTGGAATAGCGGGAGGGTTGAGCAGTTCTTC
TRBD1 TRBJ1-5 TRBV7-6 CASSLAGTGGNQPQHF TGTGCCAGCAGCTTAGCTGGGACAGGGGGCAATCAGCCCCAGCATTTT
NA TRBJ2-7 TRBV5-6 CASSFIGVGRLSYEQYF TGTGCCAGCAGCTTCATCGGGGTAGGCCGATTGTCCTACGAGCAGTACTTC
TRBD1 TRBJ1-2 TRBV2 CASSFTGGVYNYGYTF TGTGCCAGCAGTTTTACAGGGGGCGTTTATAACTATGGCTACACCTTC
TRBD1 TRBJ2-1 TRBV2 CASIETGVNEQFF TGTGCCAGCATCGAGACAGGGGTCAATGAGCAGTTCTTC
NA TRBJ2-3 TRBV5-1 CASSLLPKGGTDTQYF TGCGCCAGCAGCTTGTTACCTAAGGGGGGCACAGATACGCAGTATTTT
TRBD1 TRBJ2-1 TRBV11-2 CASSLVSDRGVDEQFF TGTGCCAGCAGCTTAGTGAGCGACAGGGGGGTCGATGAGCAGTTCTTC
NA TRBJ1-1 TRBV12-5 CASGLLLNTEAFF TGTGCTAGTGGTTTGCTTTTGAACACTGAAGCTTTCTTT
NA TRBJ1-5 TRBV18 CASSPPGGGNSNQPQHF TGTGCCAGCTCACCACCGGGGGGGGGCAATAGCAATCAGCCCCAGCATTTT
NA TRBJ2-3 TRBV7-2 CASSLAAENTQYF TGTGCCAGCAGCTTAGCGGCAGAAAATACGCAGTATTTT
NA TRBJ2-5 TRBV5-1 CASSLAFETQYF TGCGCCAGCAGCTTGGCCTTTGAGACCCAGTACTTC
NA TRBJ2-1 TRBV4-1 CASSQDVGRRTGSSYNEQFF TGCGCCAGCAGCCAAGATGTGGGCAGGCGCACGGGGAGCTCCTACAATGAGCAGTTCTTC
NA TRBJ1-1 TRBV5-4 CASSKPGHLGGPEAFF TGTGCCAGCAGCAAACCGGGACACCTCGGTGGACCTGAAGCTTTCTTT
NA TRBJ1-2 TRBV7-2 CASSDGQVGYTF TGTGCCAGCAGCGACGGACAAGTAGGCTACACCTTC
TRBD1 TRBJ2-5 TRBV7-9 CASSSRDRMFGETQYF TGTGCCAGCAGCTCCCGGGACAGAATGTTTGGGGAGACCCAGTACTTC
NA TRBJ2-7 TRBV7-8 CASTPGEIPISGEQYF TGTGCCAGCACTCCGGGAGAAATCCCTATATCCGGCGAGCAGTACTTC
TRBD2 TRBJ2-3 TRBV7-8 CASREGLAGLDTQYF TGTGCCAGCAGGGAAGGACTAGCGGGATTAGATACGCAGTATTTT
NA TRBJ2-1 TRBV7-2 CASSLMTGYNEQFF TGTGCCAGCAGCTTAATGACGGGGTACAATGAGCAGTTCTTC
NA TRBJ1-1 TRBV18 CASSLVGRNTEAFF TGTGCCAGCTCACTTGTGGGGAGGAACACTGAAGCTTTCTTT
NA TRBJ1-2 TRBV18 CASSPTDYGYTF TGTGCCAGCTCACCCACGGACTATGGCTACACCTTC
NA TRBJ2-7 TRBV4-1 CASSYSPSATSSYEQYF TGCGCCAGCAGCTACTCACCCTCCGCGACTAGCTCCTACGAGCAGTACTTC
NA TRBJ1-1 TRBV5-5 CASSPRQWASVTEAFF TGTGCCAGCAGCCCCCGTCAATGGGCTTCTGTCACTGAAGCTTTCTTT
NA TRBJ2-6 TRBV7-9 CASSTEGRAGANVLTF TGTGCCAGCAGCACGGAGGGAAGGGCTGGGGCCAACGTCCTGACTTTC
TRBD2 TRBJ2-3 TRBV7-9 CASSSRAAGVGRTDTQYF TGTGCCAGCAGCTCCCGGGCGGCGGGAGTGGGAAGGACAGATACGCAGTATTTT
TRBD2 TRBJ2-1 TRBV4-2 CASSQGGGLAGGRDEQFF TGTGCCAGCAGCCAAGGGGGAGGACTAGCGGGAGGGAGGGATGAGCAGTTCTTC
NA TRBJ1-1 TRBV7-7 CASSPDAGNTEAFF TGTGCTAGCAGCCCCGATGCGGGGAACACTGAAGCTTTCTTT